The next 23 T cell receptor beta chains were all read from a single sample in a study of blood T cell repertoires in COVID-19. Clones were read by immunoSEQ multiplex PCR, and TCRdb kept only the in-frame ones, dropping some. The sample shows over 400,000 clones, 80% to 90% of them seen only once. Sequenced input: peripheral blood. Source of these receptors: a human donor in a cohort sampled during active COVID-19.

The chain uses TRBV14 and TRBJ1-3; TRBD1 matches 8 bases. The V segment lost 2 bases and the J segment 4 bases; nucleotides outside the gene matches: 7. The CDR3 is 16 residues long. CDR1 and CDR2 (germline): SGHDN, FVKESK. CDR3 nucleotide sequence: TGTGCCAGCAGCCAAATTCCCGGACAGGGAGGAAACACCATATATTTT. Protein sequence: CASSQIPGQGGNTIYF.

The chain combines TRBV19 with TRBJ1-1, with TRBD1 identical over 8 bases. V lost 2 bases and J lost 6; bases outside the gene matches: 8. The V gene's germline CDR1 is LNHDA and CDR2 SQIVND (reference sequence). The CDR3 runs 15 residues. CDR3 loop: CASSIWESGGAEAFF. As DNA, the CDR3 is TGTGCCAGTAGTATATGGGAGTCAGGGGGCGCTGAAGCTTTCTTT.

This chain joins TRBV2 and TRBJ2-5; 8 positions match TRBD2. Germline V gene data show CDR1 as SNHLY and CDR2 as FYNNEI. V dropped 6 bases and J dropped 5; count of bases not matched to a gene: 5. This CDR3 comprises 13 residues. The CDR3 is CASRRGLVETQYF. The DNA of the CDR3 is TGTGCCAGCAGGAGGGGACTAGTGGAGACCCAGTACTTC.

This sequence joins TRBV30 and TRBJ1-2; 9 bases align to TRBD1. The CDR3 runs 14 residues. V was clipped by 0 bases and J by 8 bases; unmatched bases: 7. CDR1 and CDR2 from the germline V gene are GTSNPN and SVGIG (reference sequence). Written as DNA, the CDR3 is TGTGCCTGGAGTGTAGCACAGGGGGCAGGGGGCTACACCTTC. Its translation is CAWSVAQGAGGYTF.

V is TRBV30 and J is TRBJ2-3; tentative D call: TRBD2 (5 bases). The CDR3 extends over 15 amino acids. V was shortened by 3 bases and J by 3 bases, with 16 bases between the two germline ends. Germline V gives CDR1 GTSNPN, CDR2 SVGIG (reference sequence). CDR3 DNA: TGTGCCTGGAGGGTAGGGTCGAGGACTACAGATACGCAGTATTTT. This gives the protein CAWRVGSRTTDTQYF.

The chain has TRBV11-2 and TRBJ1-2; tentative D call: TRBD1 (5 bases). Germline V gene lookup returns CDR1 SGHAT and CDR2 FQNNGV. The germline V and J ends were trimmed by 1 base and 5 bases, with 17 bases remaining between them. The CDR3 covers 16 residues. DNA of the CDR3: TGTGCCAGCAGCTTAGCGGCGGGGGGTTTCAGTTATGGCTACACCTTC. Amino acids: CASSLAAGGFSYGYTF.

The V call is TRBV4-3, the J call TRBJ1-5; TRBD1 is a possible D gene (5 bases). Per the germline V gene, CDR1 is LGHNA and CDR2 is YSLEER. V was clipped by 3 bases and J by 4 bases, with 10 bases between them. The CDR3 sequence is 14 residues long. The CDR3 loop reads CASSHGGGNQPQHF. The CDR3 region has the DNA TGCGCCAGCAGCCACGGGGGGGGTAATCAGCCCCAGCATTTT.

V is TRBV20-1 and J is TRBJ1-6; TRBD1 is a possible D gene (5 bases). The V end lost 5 bases, the J end lost 14 bases, and 13 bases lay between the germline ends. The germline V gene encodes CDR1 DFQATT and CDR2 SNEGSKA (reference sequence). The CDR3 is made up of 11 amino acids. Written as DNA, the CDR3 is TGCAGTGCTCCCACCGGGGGGGCCCTCCACTTT. Translating it yields CSAPTGGALHF.

The chain combines TRBV7-9 with TRBJ1-3; tentatively, D is TRBD1 (5 bases). The CDR3 runs 15 residues. CDR1 is SEHNR, CDR2 FQNEAQ, per germline (reference sequence). V lost 5 bases, J lost 0 bases, and 11 bases lay in between. CDR3 in amino acids: CASSKGGDSGNTIYF. As DNA, the CDR3 is TGTGCCAGCAGCAAGGGAGGGGACTCTGGAAACACCATATATTTT.

The J gene is TRBJ2-5, the V gene TRBV2; a possible D gene is TRBD1 (5 bases). Trimming pared 4 bases from V and 2 bases from J, leaving 8 bases between. Germline CDR1 SNHLY, CDR2 FYNNEI. The CDR3 covers 13 residues. CDR3 loop: CASSGTNQETQYF. The DNA of the CDR3 is TGTGCCAGCAGTGGGACAAATCAAGAGACCCAGTACTTC.

This clone showed up just a few times. The chain links TRBV19 to TRBJ1-6; D is unclear. The CDR3 runs to 14 residues. Germline CDR1 is LNHDA and CDR2 is SQIVND (reference sequence). V was shortened by 8 bases and J by 7 bases, with 15 bases between the two germline ends. The CDR3 DNA reads as TGTGCCAGTTCCTTACGGGAGTGGAATTCACCCCTCCACTTT. This encodes CASSLREWNSPLHF.

The CDR3 DNA is TGTGCCAGCAGCGTAAGAGGGTCAGAGACCCAGTACTTC. Amino acid sequence: CASSVRGSETQYF. The chain recombines TRBV9 with TRBJ2-5; D perhaps matches TRBD2 (5 bases). This CDR3 comprises 13 residues. Looked up from germline, CDR1 is SGDLS and CDR2 is YYNGEE. Trimming stripped 1 base from V and 4 bases from J, with 8 bases between.

The V call is TRBV7-3, the J call TRBJ2-3, with 13 bases aligning to TRBD2. V lost 3 bases, J lost 0 bases, and 9 bases stayed unmatched. This CDR3 spans 19 amino acids. CDR1 SGHTA and CDR2 FQGTGA come from the germline V gene. The chain's CDR3 is CASSFTSGRAASSTDTQYF. In DNA form, the CDR3 reads TGTGCCAGCAGCTTCACTAGCGGGAGGGCCGCTTCTAGCACAGATACGCAGTATTTT.

The chain employs TRBV29-1 and TRBJ1-4; 7 bases agree with TRBD1. The CDR3 is 13 amino acids. V was clipped by 7 bases and J by 7 bases; unmatched bases: 9. Germline V lookup: CDR1 SQVTM, CDR2 ANQGSEA. The DNA for the CDR3 is TGCAGCGCCTCTAGGGGGCCGGTTGAAAAACTGTTTTTT. Its protein is CSASRGPVEKLFF.

V usage is TRBV7-9 and J usage is TRBJ1-3; 7 bases agree with TRBD1. There are 16 residues in the CDR3. Germline V gives CDR1 SEHNR, CDR2 FQNEAQ (reference sequence). With V trimmed by 3 bases and J by 4 bases, 9 bases remained unmatched. The CDR3 DNA sequence: TGTGCCAGCAGCTTGGATGGACAGGCAGGCGGAAACACCATATATTTT. Translating it yields CASSLDGQAGGNTIYF.

The gene calls are TRBV30 and TRBJ1-5, with a tentative D call TRBD1 (5 bases). V lost 2 bases and J lost 6, with 14 bases in between. This CDR3 is built from 14 residues. Germline V gene lookup returns CDR1 GTSNPN and CDR2 SVGIG (reference sequence). The CDR3 DNA reads TGTGCCTGGAGTTTCGAGCAGGGAGGTCAGCCCCAGCATTTT. It yields the protein CAWSFEQGGQPQHF.

About this clone: Other DNA variants within this sample encode the same CDR3. The chain has TRBV2 and TRBJ1-1; TRBD1 aligns across 10 bases. Looked up from germline, CDR1 is SNHLY and CDR2 is FYNNEI. The CDR3 runs to 14 residues. J gave up 2 bases and V 4 bases, and 1 base lay outside the gene matches. In DNA form, the CDR3 reads TGTGCCAGCAGTGGACAGGGGGCTAACACTGAAGCTTTCTTT. Its translation: CASSGQGANTEAFF. Variable domain in full (rest from reference TRBV2 and TRBJ1-1): EPEVTQTPSHQVTQMGQEVILRCVPISNHLYFYWYRQILGQKVEFLVSFYNNEISEKSEIFDDQFSVERPDGSNFTLKIRSTKLEDSAMYFCASSGQGANTEAFFGQGTRLTVV.

The chain is built from TRBV10-3 and TRBJ2-7; 10 nucleotides line up with TRBD1. CDR1 is ENHRY and CDR2 is SYGVKD in the germline V gene. V lost 10 bases to trimming and J lost 5 bases; unmatched junction nucleotides: 11. This CDR3 spans 14 amino acids. As DNA, the CDR3 is TGTGCCACCGCTCTTCGACAGGGGGCGGACGAGCAGTACTTC. Encoded protein: CATALRQGADEQYF.

The gene calls are TRBV7-9 and TRBJ1-2; 7 bases map to TRBD1. This CDR3 region has 15 residues. Unmatched junction bases numbered 8, after V lost 5 bases and J lost 2 bases. The germline gives CDR1 SEHNR, CDR2 FQNEAQ (reference sequence). The CDR3 sequence: CASSGRTGENYGYTF. CDR3 bases: TGTGCCAGCAGCGGGCGGACAGGAGAAAACTATGGCTACACCTTC.

V usage is TRBV6-5 and J usage is TRBJ1-2, with D unclear. The germline CDR1 and CDR2 sequences are MNHEY and SVGAGI. V was pared by 4 bases and J by 4 bases, with 10 bases between. The CDR3 totals 13 residues. CDR3 DNA sequence: TGTGCCAGCAGTTCGGGTGCGGGCTATGGCTACACCTTC. Residues: CASSSGAGYGYTF.

J is TRBJ1-5 and V is TRBV19; D remains ambiguous. This CDR3 spans 15 amino acids. Germline CDR1 reads LNHDA; CDR2 reads SQIVND (reference sequence). V was cut by 1 base and J by 6 bases, with 13 bases left in between. Here the CDR3 reads CASSIGPGGRQPQHF. The DNA for the CDR3 is TGTGCCAGTAGTATAGGACCCGGAGGACGTCAGCCCCAGCATTTT.

The V call is TRBV27, the J call TRBJ2-6; weak D call: TRBD1 (5 bases). Between the trimmed V and J ends, which lost 6 bases and 2 bases, there was a span of 11 bases. Germline-derived CDR1 and CDR2 are MNHEY and SMNVEV (reference sequence). The CDR3 runs 15 residues. The CDR3 here is CASRRTGTGANVLTF. The DNA for the CDR3 is TGTGCCAGCAGACGTACAGGTACTGGGGCCAACGTCCTGACTTTC.

CDR3 amino acids: CAISDIGQGANEQYF. The DNA of the CDR3 is TGTGCCATCAGTGATATTGGTCAGGGGGCGAACGAGCAGTACTTC. The rearrangement joins TRBV10-3 to TRBJ2-7; 8 bases line up with TRBD1. Germline CDR1 and CDR2: ENHRY and SYGVKD. V shed 3 bases, J shed 5 bases, and the junction held 9 bases outside the gene matches. The CDR3 extends over 15 amino acids.